This TCR beta chain was obtained from a study of neurological immune-mediated disorders. Trimming shortened V by 0 bases and J by 4 bases, and 9 bases separated the two germline ends. In germline, CDR1 is LGHNA, CDR2 YSLEER. The CDR3 runs to 14 residues. The table lists this clonotype with many counts. TCRdb ran MiXCR on the 5' RACE reads and lists one entry per CDR3 protein. The repertoire includes nearly 30,000 distinct CDR3 sequences, around 10% of them detected once, and 5.8% sits in the top ten. The sequence was collected from a woman aged 60-70 years in good health. The sample taken for sequencing was PBMCs. The chain carries TRBV4-3 and TRBJ1-1; D gene ambiguous. CDR3 sequence reads: CASSQDTRFTEAFF. Written as DNA, the CDR3 is TGCGCCAGCAGCCAAGATACCAGGTTCACTGAAGCTTTCTTT.